This T cell receptor (beta chain) is drawn from a study of cytotoxic CD8 clonotypes in ibrutinib-treated CLL. Broader study findings: Clonality was higher at baseline than in age-matched healthy donors and tracked circulating CD8+ T-cell counts. Elevated clonality accompanied ibrutinib response, with a return toward baseline values at progression. Public clonotypes were seen rarely and were contracted or stable on treatment.

The germline V gene has CDR1 MNHEY and CDR2 SVGAGI. The CDR3 length is 13 residues. The V gene lost 5 bases and the J gene lost 7 bases, with 11 bases spanning the gap. Comment on this clone: The antigen is not known.

Some clones are missing from TCRdb's copy, which holds only in-frame ones; the method was immunoSEQ multiplex PCR. The data hold 250,000 to 350,000 clones, with roughly four fifths observed a single time. Genomic DNA in an amount of around 2 micrograms was extracted from cryopreserved PBMCs and used for the preparation of TCR beta libraries. Source: PBMCs, taken at disease progression, from a patient treated with ibrutinib. The chain has TRBV6-5 and TRBJ1-4; D gene uncertain. This receptor was identified in a human donor with chronic lymphocytic leukemia. The chain's CDR3 is CASSLTAGEKLFF. CDR3 DNA: TGTGCCAGCAGTCTGACCGCGGGTGAAAAACTGTTTTTT.